The 25 T cell receptor beta chains in this list originate from one sample, sequenced in a study of radiotherapy plus CTLA-4 blockade in lung cancer. Assay: immunoSEQ multiplex PCR; the TCRdb copy retains only in-frame clones and omits some. Here the sample spans about 54,000 clones, roughly three quarters being singletons. Sequencing was performed on peripheral blood, taken from a patient treated with radiotherapy plus ipilimumab. These receptors originate from a human donor with non-small cell lung cancer who had a partial response to radiotherapy plus ipilimumab.

V and J are TRBV5-1 and TRBJ1-1; D call uncertain. V lost 4 bases and J 1 base, leaving 14 bases between the germline ends. CDR3 length: 15 residues. CDR1 and CDR2 (germline): SGHRS, YFSETQ. The CDR3 here is CASSPQWSKNTEAFF. The CDR3 coding sequence is TGCGCCAGCAGCCCCCAATGGAGCAAGAACACTGAAGCTTTCTTT.

This clone showed up just a few times. J is TRBJ1-4 and V is TRBV2; 8 bases fit TRBD1. Germline CDR1 reads SNHLY; CDR2 reads FYNNEI. The CDR3 length is 16 residues. V was pared by 2 bases and J by 7 bases, with 9 bases of the junction left unmatched. The CDR3 nucleotides read TGTGCCAGCAGTGAAACGGGGCAGGGGGCAGGTGAAAAACTGTTTTTT. Its translation: CASSETGQGAGEKLFF.

The chain combines TRBV7-6 with TRBJ2-7; D is unresolved. Germline assignment: CDR1 SGHVS and CDR2 FNYEAQ. V lost 1 base and J lost 3, with 10 bases in between. This CDR3 region has 14 residues. The CDR3 protein is CASSLGHRNYEQYF. The CDR3 nucleotides read TGTGCCAGCAGCTTAGGCCACAGAAACTACGAGCAGTACTTC.

The chain links TRBV19 to TRBJ1-6; weak D call: TRBD1 (5 bases). The germline CDR1 and CDR2 sequences are LNHDA and SQIVND (reference sequence). The V end was cut by 5 bases, the J end by 7 bases, with 15 bases between. The CDR3 consists of 15 residues. CDR3 region: CASSVTGVPNSPLHF. The CDR3 nucleotides are TGTGCCAGTAGTGTCACAGGAGTACCAAATTCACCCCTCCACTTT.

This clone qualifies as medium-sized. This chain joins TRBV6-1 and TRBJ2-7; weak D call: TRBD2 (7 bases). V was pared by 2 bases and J by 3 bases, with 11 bases between. Germline lookup yields CDR1 MNHNS and CDR2 SASEGT. This CDR3 spans 14 amino acids. For the CDR3, the DNA is TGTGCCAGCAGTGAATGGGGGGGCTACTACGAGCAGTACTTC. This gives the protein CASSEWGGYYEQYF.

The chain is built from TRBV30 and TRBJ2-7, with 8 bases fitting TRBD2. In germline, CDR1 is GTSNPN, CDR2 SVGIG (reference sequence). The CDR3 contains 12 residues. V shed 2 bases, J shed 12 bases, and the junction held 9 bases outside the gene matches. The CDR3 loop is CAWSLRGEYAYF. As DNA, the CDR3 is TGTGCCTGGAGTCTGCGGGGGGAATACGCGTACTTC.

This chain joins TRBV28 and TRBJ1-5; tentatively, D is TRBD1 (5 bases). CDR3 length: 15 amino acids. Trimming cost V 3 bases and J 0 bases, with 9 bases left between them. CDR1 is MDHEN, CDR2 SYDVKM, per germline. The CDR3 here is CASSFAGYSNQPQHF. In DNA, the CDR3 is TGTGCCAGCAGTTTCGCAGGGTATAGCAATCAGCCCCAGCATTTT.

This clone was seen a handful of times. J is TRBJ1-2 and V is TRBV9, with TRBD1 identical over 7 bases. The germline gives CDR1 SGDLS, CDR2 YYNGEE. V shed 4 bases, J shed 4 bases, and the junction held 10 bases outside the gene matches. CDR3 length: 15 residues. CDR3 nucleotides: TGTGCCAGCAGCCGAGAGACAGGGTTGAGCTATGGCTACACCTTC. Translated, it gives CASSRETGLSYGYTF.

This chain joins TRBV19 and TRBJ1-1, with D maybe TRBD1 (5 bases). Trimming shortened V by 7 bases and J by 1 base, and 13 bases separated the two germline ends. Germline V CDR1 and CDR2: LNHDA, SQIVND (reference sequence). The CDR3 contains 14 residues. The CDR3 loop reads CASTLGHPNTEAFF. In nucleotides, the CDR3 is TGTGCCAGTACCCTAGGACACCCGAACACTGAAGCTTTCTTT. Full variable domain (rest looked up from reference TRBV19 and TRBJ1-1): DGGITQSPKYLFRKEGQNVTLSCEQNLNHDAMYWYRQDPGQGLRLIYYSQIVNDFQKGDIAEGYSVSREKKESFPLTVTSAQKNPTAFYLCASTLGHPNTEAFFGQGTRLTVV.

The V gene is TRBV6-1, the J gene TRBJ1-5; no clear D. Per the germline V gene, CDR1 is MNHNS and CDR2 is SASEGT. This CDR3 region has 13 residues. Trimming took off 5 bases at V and 8 bases at J, with 13 bases between the two ends. CDR3 in DNA: TGTGCCAGCAGTAGGACCGGGGTCGAGCCCCAGCATTTT. Amino acids: CASSRTGVEPQHF.

The chain couples TRBV5-4 to TRBJ2-7; 7 bases agree with TRBD1. Germline CDR1 reads SGHNT; CDR2 reads YYREEE (reference sequence). Losses at the gene ends were 4 bases for V and 4 bases for J; bases not matched to a gene: 5. The CDR3 consists of 13 residues. Here the CDR3 reads CASSAGTAYEQYF. In nucleotides, the CDR3 is TGTGCCAGCAGCGCCGGGACAGCTTACGAGCAGTACTTC.

This clone appeared once. In DNA form, the CDR3 reads TGTGCCATCATGCTAGCGGGGCAATCCTACAATGAGCAGTTCTTC. Its translation is CAIMLAGQSYNEQFF. The V gene is TRBV28, the J gene TRBJ2-1; 9 bases agree with TRBD2. V was pared by 10 bases and J by 1 base, with 8 bases of the junction left unmatched. Per germline, CDR1 MDHEN and CDR2 SYDVKM. This CDR3 has 15 amino acids.

The rearrangement joins TRBV29-1 to TRBJ1-2; D is possibly TRBD1 (5 bases). Trimming removed 4 bases at V and 7 bases at J, with 22 bases between. Looked up from germline, CDR1 is SQVTM and CDR2 is ANQGSEA. The CDR3 runs to 15 residues. The DNA of the CDR3 is TGCAGCGTTGGGGTGACAGCTCAGGTAGCGGGTGGCTACACCTTC. Residues: CSVGVTAQVAGGYTF.

This clone appeared once. The rearrangement uses TRBV4-1 and TRBJ2-1; 10 bases align to TRBD2. The V gene end was trimmed by 4 bases and the J gene end by 7 bases; junction bases not matched to a gene: 7. Germline V lookup: CDR1 MGHRA, CDR2 YSYEKL. The CDR3 contains 15 residues. CDR3 amino acids: CASSPLTSGRNEQFF. For the CDR3, the DNA is TGCGCCAGCAGCCCATTGACTAGCGGGCGTAATGAGCAGTTCTTC.

This clone turned up a few times. This rearrangement joins TRBV27 to TRBJ2-7; tentatively, D is TRBD2 (6 bases). In germline, CDR1 is MNHEY, CDR2 SMNVEV (reference sequence). V was pared by 3 bases and J by 2 bases, with 11 bases between. This CDR3 is built from 14 residues. The chain's CDR3 is CASSFSGEAYEQYF. The CDR3, as DNA: TGTGCCAGCAGTTTTTCCGGGGAGGCCTACGAGCAGTACTTC.

The V gene is TRBV19, the J gene TRBJ1-6, with D perhaps TRBD1 (5 bases). This CDR3 spans 15 amino acids. V was pared by 5 bases and J by 8 bases, with 16 bases between. Germline V lookup: CDR1 LNHDA, CDR2 SQIVND (reference sequence). CDR3 bases: TGTGCCAGTAGTGCCCGTGCGGGGCAATATTCACCCCTCCACTTT. Protein sequence: CASSARAGQYSPLHF. Full variable domain (missing parts from reference TRBV19 and TRBJ1-6): DGGITQSPKYLFRKEGQNVTLSCEQNLNHDAMYWYRQDPGQGLRLIYYSQIVNDFQKGDIAEGYSVSREKKESFPLTVTSAQKNPTAFYLCASSARAGQYSPLHFGNGTRLTVT.

This chain links TRBV5-4 with TRBJ2-7, with D hard to call. This CDR3 is built from 13 residues. CDR1 SGHNT and CDR2 YYREEE come from the germline V gene (reference sequence). The germline V and J ends were trimmed by 1 base and 1 base, with 6 bases remaining between them. CDR3: CASSLFGSYEQYF. For the CDR3, the DNA is TGTGCCAGCAGCTTGTTCGGGTCCTACGAGCAGTACTTC.

J is TRBJ1-5 and V is TRBV6-1, with a weak D call TRBD1 (5 bases). The germline V gene encodes CDR1 MNHNS and CDR2 SASEGT. Trimming took off 2 bases at V and 4 bases at J, with 6 bases between the two ends. The CDR3 has 13 amino acids. In nucleotides, the CDR3 is TGTGCCAGCAGTGAAAAGGGGAATCAGCCCCAGCATTTT. It yields the protein CASSEKGNQPQHF.

By sample share, this clone is medium-sized. The chain carries TRBV19 and TRBJ2-4; D perhaps matches TRBD2 (5 bases). Trimming cost V 6 bases and J 2 bases, with 11 bases left between them. Germline V lookup: CDR1 LNHDA, CDR2 SQIVND (reference sequence). CDR3 length: 14 amino acids. CDR3 DNA: TGTGCCAGTAGGACCCCGGGGTCCAAAAACATTCAGTACTTC. Its protein product is CASRTPGSKNIQYF.

In this sample, this clone turned up a few times. This chain uses TRBV5-6 with TRBJ2-7; D is perhaps TRBD1 (6 bases). This CDR3 comprises 14 residues. V lost 4 bases and J lost 4, with 15 bases in between. The germline V gene encodes CDR1 SGHDT and CDR2 YYEEEE. CDR3 residues: CASSQTTGSYEQYF. CDR3 nucleotides: TGTGCCAGCAGCCAGACGACAGGAAGTTACGAGCAGTACTTC.

This rearrangement joins TRBV5-1 to TRBJ1-6, with D maybe TRBD1 (6 bases). The V end lost 4 bases, the J end lost 6 bases, and 14 bases lay between the germline ends. CDR1 and CDR2 (germline): SGHRS, YFSETQ. The CDR3 contains 15 residues. The CDR3 loop is CASSGLDRINSPLHF. In DNA form, the CDR3 reads TGCGCCAGCAGCGGGTTGGACAGAATTAATTCACCCCTCCACTTT.

V and J are TRBV7-9 and TRBJ2-2; D is undetermined. The CDR3 is made up of 11 amino acids. Germline values: CDR1 SEHNR, CDR2 FQNEAQ (reference sequence). Trimming removed 4 bases at V and 12 bases at J, with 9 bases between. The CDR3 DNA is TGTGCCAGCAGCTCTTTTGGGCAGCTGTTTTTT. It specifies CASSSFGQLFF.

The chain uses TRBV7-8 and TRBJ1-2, with 12 bases that match TRBD1. The J segment lost 3 bases and the V segment lost 5 bases, leaving 10 bases of the junction unmatched. The CDR3 has 17 residues. Looked up from germline, CDR1 is SGHVS and CDR2 is FQNEAQ. CDR3 DNA sequence: TGTGCCAGCAGCCTCGGGACAGGGGGCGCCCAGGACTATGGCTACACCTTC. The encoded protein is CASSLGTGGAQDYGYTF.

In its sample, this clone was seen once. V and J are TRBV6-5 and TRBJ2-1; D is unresolved. Germline V gene lookup returns CDR1 MNHEY and CDR2 SVGAGI. The CDR3 totals 13 residues. With 5 bases removed from V and 9 bases from J, the gap between germline ends came to 14 bases. CDR3 coding DNA: TGTGCCAGCAGTCCTAATAGGCGGCGTGAGCAGTTCTTC. Translation: CASSPNRRREQFF.

The chain combines TRBV29-1 with TRBJ1-5; 8 nucleotides match TRBD1. Germline values: CDR1 SQVTM, CDR2 ANQGSEA. The CDR3 extends over 13 amino acids. The J segment lost 2 bases and the V segment lost 3 bases, leaving 0 bases of the junction unmatched. CDR3 in amino acids: CSVETGGNQPQHF. The CDR3 bases are TGCAGCGTTGAGACAGGGGGCAATCAGCCCCAGCATTTT.